Below, one T cell receptor (beta chain) is given with its context. It has no known antigen specificity. No much larger clonotype is one base removed from it; base qualities were not supplied. TCRbeta CDR3 regions were amplified from genomic DNA by means of the immunoSEQ Assay, a bias-controlled multiplex PCR. The source study handled its data this way. Within the assay, amplification of reference gene primers was used to estimate how many nucleated cells each sample contained. To quantify the absolute abundance of each unique TCRbeta CDR3 rearrangement, sequence reads were collapsed and filtered. For each sample, productive Simpson clonality was calculated as the square root of Simpson's diversity index over productive rearrangements. As stored in TCRdb, this immuneACCESS dataset retains in-frame rearrangements with V and J assigned. A fraction of the clones does not appear; measured against another copy, unresolved V genes explain less than half of the discrepancy, and the remainder lacks a known reason. V, J and clone size are taken as reported in that table, and D and trimming were inferred from the DNA itself. Present in this sample are more than 300,000 clones, about 90% of which were seen just once. The ten top clones hold about 10% of the sample.

One collaborating source in Seattle enrolled patients while the patients were actively infected and followed the patients over time throughout the course of disease. Each collaborating institution followed its own protocols to collect whole blood in K2EDTA tubes. For TCRbeta analysis, collaborators shipped samples as frozen whole blood, isolated PBMCs, or DNA extracted from either of those sample types. These data belong to a study of blood T cell repertoires in COVID-19 (dated by TCRdb to the early 2020s). In the study overall: Samples from collaborators originated in the United States, Italy and Spain and spanned both the acute and convalescent phases of COVID-19. The prospective study material was composed of cDNA or gDNA derived from T cells, B-cell-depleted T cells, or PBMCs. Samples came from the ongoing ImmuneRACE study (first 160 participants) plus 1,254 subjects from 6 global collaborators. Sample metadata almost always included a de-identified subject ID, COVID-19 status, age in years and sex. The repertoires were released in a freely available public database meant as a resource for research on the immune response to SARS-CoV-2. Deeply sampled blood TCRbeta repertoires from subjects exposed to, actively infected with, or recovered from COVID-19 were included in the dataset. Where HLA class I and class II types were available, the types were taken from metadata supplied by the sample provider, not from assay-based typing. Summary of the overall study and its limitations: The quantity of clinical and demographic metadata differed by source and by participant and was supplied without curation.

CDR1 and CDR2 are drawn from the germline V gene (reference sequence): LNHNV, YYDKDF. The CDR3 runs 16 residues from the cysteine to the phenylalanine. Only CDR3 DNA remains: 48 bases, in frame from the first base. Trimming takes 4 bases from V and 3 bases from J, and the germline ends sit 17 bases apart. The chain was built from TRBV15 and TRBJ2-3; a tentative D call is TRBD1 (6 bases match). Sample: peripheral blood. This TCR was recovered from a young woman with COVID-19, enrolled during active disease. The DNA is as follows: TGTGCCACCAGCACGCAGGTAGGGGGATTAACAGATACGCAGTATTTT. Its protein is CATSTQVGGLTDTQYF.